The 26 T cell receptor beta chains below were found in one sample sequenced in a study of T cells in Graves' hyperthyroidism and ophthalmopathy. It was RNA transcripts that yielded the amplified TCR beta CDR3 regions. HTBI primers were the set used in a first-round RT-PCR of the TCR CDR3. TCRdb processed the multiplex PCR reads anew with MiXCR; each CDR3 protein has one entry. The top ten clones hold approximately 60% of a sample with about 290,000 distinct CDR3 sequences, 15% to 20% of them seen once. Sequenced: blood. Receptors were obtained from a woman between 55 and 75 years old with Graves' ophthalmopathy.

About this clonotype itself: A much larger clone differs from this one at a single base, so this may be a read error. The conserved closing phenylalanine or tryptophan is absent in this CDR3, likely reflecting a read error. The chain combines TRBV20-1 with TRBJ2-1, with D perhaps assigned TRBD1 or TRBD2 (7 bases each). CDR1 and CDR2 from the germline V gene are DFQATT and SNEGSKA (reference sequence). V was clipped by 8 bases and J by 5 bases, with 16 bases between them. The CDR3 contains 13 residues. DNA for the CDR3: TGCAGTATTTGGGGAGGGGGCCACAATGAGCAGTTCTAC. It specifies CSIWGGGHNEQFY.

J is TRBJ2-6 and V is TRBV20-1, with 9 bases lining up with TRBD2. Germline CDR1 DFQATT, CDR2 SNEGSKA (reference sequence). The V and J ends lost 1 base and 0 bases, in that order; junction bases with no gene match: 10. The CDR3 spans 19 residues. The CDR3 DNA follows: TGCAGTGCTAGAGTCCCCCTAGCGGGGAACCCCTCTGGGGCCAACGTCCTGACTTTC. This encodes CSARVPLAGNPSGANVLTF.

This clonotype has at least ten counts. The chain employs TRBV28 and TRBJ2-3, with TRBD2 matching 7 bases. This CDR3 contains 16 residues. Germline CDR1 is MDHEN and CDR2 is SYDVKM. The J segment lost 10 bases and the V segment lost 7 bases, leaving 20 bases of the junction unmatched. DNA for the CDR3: TGTGCCAGCATCCCCTGGGGCGGGAGAGAGGAGAGAGCGCAGTATTTT. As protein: CASIPWGGREERAQYF.

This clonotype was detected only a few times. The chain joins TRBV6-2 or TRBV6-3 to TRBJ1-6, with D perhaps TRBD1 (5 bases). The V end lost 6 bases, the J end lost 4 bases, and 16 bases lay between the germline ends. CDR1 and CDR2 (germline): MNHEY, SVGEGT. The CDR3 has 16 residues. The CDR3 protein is CASRRDDRPYNSPLHF. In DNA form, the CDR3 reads TGTGCCAGCAGAAGGGACGACCGTCCTTATAATTCACCCCTCCACTTT.

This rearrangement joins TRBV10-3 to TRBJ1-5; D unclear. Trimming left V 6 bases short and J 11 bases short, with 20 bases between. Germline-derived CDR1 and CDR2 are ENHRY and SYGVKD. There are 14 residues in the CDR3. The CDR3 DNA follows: TGTGCCATCAGGGCCCCCGGAGACGACCGGACCCAGCATTTT. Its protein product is CAIRAPGDDRTQHF.

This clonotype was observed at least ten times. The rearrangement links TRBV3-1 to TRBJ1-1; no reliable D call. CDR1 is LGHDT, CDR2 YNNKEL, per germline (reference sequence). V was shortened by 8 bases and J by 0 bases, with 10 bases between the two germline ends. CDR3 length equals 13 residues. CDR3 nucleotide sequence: TGTGCCAGCGGACGGCTGATGAACACTGAAGCTTTCTTT. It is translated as CASGRLMNTEAFF.

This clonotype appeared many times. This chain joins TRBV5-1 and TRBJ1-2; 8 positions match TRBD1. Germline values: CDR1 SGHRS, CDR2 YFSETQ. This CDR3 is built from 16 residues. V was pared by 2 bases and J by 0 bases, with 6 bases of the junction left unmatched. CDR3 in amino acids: CASSFGQGGANYGYTF. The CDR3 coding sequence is TGCGCCAGCAGCTTCGGACAGGGTGGTGCTAACTATGGCTACACCTTC.

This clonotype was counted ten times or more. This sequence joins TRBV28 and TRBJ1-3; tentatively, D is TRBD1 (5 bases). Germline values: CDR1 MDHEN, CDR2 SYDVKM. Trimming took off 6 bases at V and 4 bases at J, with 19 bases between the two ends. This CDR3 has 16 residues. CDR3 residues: CASSPGDVSWGNTIYF. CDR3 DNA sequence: TGTGCCAGCAGCCCCGGGGACGTCTCTTGGGGAAACACCATATATTTT.

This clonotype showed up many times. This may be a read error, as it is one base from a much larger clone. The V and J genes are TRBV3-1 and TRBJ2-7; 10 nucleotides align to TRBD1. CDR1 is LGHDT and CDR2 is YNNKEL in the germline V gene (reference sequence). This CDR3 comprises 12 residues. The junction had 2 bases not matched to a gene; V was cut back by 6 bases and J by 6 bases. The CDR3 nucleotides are TGTGCCAGCAGGCGGACAGGGGGCGAGCAGTACTTC. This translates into CASRRTGGEQYF.

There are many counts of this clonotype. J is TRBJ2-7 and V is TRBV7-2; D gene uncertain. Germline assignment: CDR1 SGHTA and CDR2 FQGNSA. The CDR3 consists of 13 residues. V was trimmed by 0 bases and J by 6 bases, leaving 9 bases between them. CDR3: CASSLAQAGEQYF. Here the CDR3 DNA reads TGTGCCAGCAGCTTAGCGCAAGCCGGCGAGCAGTACTTC.

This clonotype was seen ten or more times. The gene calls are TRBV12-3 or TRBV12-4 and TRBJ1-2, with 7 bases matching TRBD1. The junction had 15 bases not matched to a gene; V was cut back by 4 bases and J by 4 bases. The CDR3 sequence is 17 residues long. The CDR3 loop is CASSSSLTGPTSYGYTF. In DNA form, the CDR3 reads TGTGCCAGCAGTTCCTCCCTGACAGGGCCTACTAGCTATGGCTACACCTTC.

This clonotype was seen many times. The CDR3 nucleotides are TGTGCCTGGAGTCCAGGGTCAGAGACCCAGTACTTC. It yields the protein CAWSPGSETQYF. The rearrangement uses TRBV30 and TRBJ2-5; maybe TRBD1 (5 bases). Trimming took off 2 bases at V and 4 bases at J, with 8 bases between the two ends. This CDR3 has 12 amino acids. CDR1 is GTSNPN and CDR2 is SVGIG in the germline V gene (reference sequence).

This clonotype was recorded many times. The CDR3 DNA reads TGCAGTGCTAGAGATCAGGTCAATGAGCAGTTCTTC. Translating gives CSARDQVNEQFF. The chain links TRBV20-1 to TRBJ2-1, with unresolved D. The CDR3 has 12 residues. V was trimmed by 0 bases and J by 6 bases, leaving 6 bases between them. Germline CDR1 DFQATT, CDR2 SNEGSKA (reference sequence).

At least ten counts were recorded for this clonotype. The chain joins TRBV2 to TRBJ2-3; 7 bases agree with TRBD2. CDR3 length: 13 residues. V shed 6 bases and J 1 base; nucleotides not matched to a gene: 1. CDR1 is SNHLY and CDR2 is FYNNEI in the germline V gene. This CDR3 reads CASSAGGTDTQYF. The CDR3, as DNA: TGTGCCAGCAGCGCGGGGGGCACAGATACGCAGTATTTT.

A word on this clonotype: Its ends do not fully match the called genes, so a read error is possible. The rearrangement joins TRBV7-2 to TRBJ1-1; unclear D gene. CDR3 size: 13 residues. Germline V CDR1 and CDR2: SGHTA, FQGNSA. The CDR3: CASSLGRNAEAFF. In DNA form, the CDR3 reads TGTGCCAGCAGCTTAGGAAGGAACGCTGAAGCTTTCTTT.

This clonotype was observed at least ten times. The CDR3 nucleotides read TGTGCCAGCTCACCACAGGGACGGAGGAACACCGGGGAGCTGTTTTTT. Translating it yields CASSPQGRRNTGELFF. The J gene is TRBJ2-2, the V gene TRBV18; D may be TRBD1 or TRBD2 (5 bases each). The CDR3 is 16 residues long. Germline V gene lookup returns CDR1 KGHSH and CDR2 LQKENI. The V end lost 1 base, the J end lost 1 base, and 10 bases lay between the germline ends.

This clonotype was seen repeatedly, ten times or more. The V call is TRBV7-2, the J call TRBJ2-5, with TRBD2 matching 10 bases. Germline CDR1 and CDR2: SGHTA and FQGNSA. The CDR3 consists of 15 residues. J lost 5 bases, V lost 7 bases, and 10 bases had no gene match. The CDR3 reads CASTPKREGLETQYF. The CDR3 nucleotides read TGTGCCAGCACCCCAAAGCGGGAGGGCCTGGAGACCCAGTACTTC.

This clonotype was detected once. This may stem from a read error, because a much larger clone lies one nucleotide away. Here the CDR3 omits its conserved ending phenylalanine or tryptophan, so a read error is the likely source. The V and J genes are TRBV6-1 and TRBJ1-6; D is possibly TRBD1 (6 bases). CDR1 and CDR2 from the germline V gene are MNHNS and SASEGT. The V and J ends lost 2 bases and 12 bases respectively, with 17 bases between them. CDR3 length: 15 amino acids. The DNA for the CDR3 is TGTGCCAGCAGTGAAACCCAACAGGGTGGAGGACCCCTCCACATT. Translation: CASSETQQGGGPLHI.

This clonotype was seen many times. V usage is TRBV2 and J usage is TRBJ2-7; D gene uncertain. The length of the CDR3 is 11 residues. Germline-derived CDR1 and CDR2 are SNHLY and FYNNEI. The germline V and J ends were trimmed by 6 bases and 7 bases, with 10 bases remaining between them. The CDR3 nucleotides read TGTGCCAGCAGCTCTTCCTGGGAGCAGTACTTC. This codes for CASSSSWEQYF.

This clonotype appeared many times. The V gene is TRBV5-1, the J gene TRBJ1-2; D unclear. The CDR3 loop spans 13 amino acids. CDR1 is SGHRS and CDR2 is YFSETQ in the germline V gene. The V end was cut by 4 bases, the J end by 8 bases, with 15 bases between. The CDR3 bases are TGCGCCAGCAGCCCGGACCTGAAAGGGGGCTACACCTTC. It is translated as CASSPDLKGGYTF.

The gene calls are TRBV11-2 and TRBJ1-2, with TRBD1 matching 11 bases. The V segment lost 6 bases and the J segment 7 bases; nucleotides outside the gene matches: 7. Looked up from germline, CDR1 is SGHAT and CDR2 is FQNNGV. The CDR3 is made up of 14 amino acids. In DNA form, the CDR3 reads TGTGCCAGCAGTTACGGACAGGGGGCGTTTGGCTACACCTTC. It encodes CASSYGQGAFGYTF.

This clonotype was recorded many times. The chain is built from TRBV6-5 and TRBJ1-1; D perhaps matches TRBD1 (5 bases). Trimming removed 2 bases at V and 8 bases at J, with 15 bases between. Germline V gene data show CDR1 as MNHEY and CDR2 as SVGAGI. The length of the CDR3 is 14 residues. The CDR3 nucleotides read TGTGCCAGCAGTTACCTTATCGGGGGGGGGGAAGCTTTCTTT. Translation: CASSYLIGGGEAFF.

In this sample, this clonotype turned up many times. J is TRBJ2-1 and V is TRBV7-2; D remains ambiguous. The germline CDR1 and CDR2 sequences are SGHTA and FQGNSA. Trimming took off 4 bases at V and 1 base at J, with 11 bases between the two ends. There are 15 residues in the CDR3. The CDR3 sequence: CASSSSFGSYNEQFF. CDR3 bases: TGTGCCAGCAGCTCCTCCTTTGGGTCCTACAATGAGCAGTTCTTC.

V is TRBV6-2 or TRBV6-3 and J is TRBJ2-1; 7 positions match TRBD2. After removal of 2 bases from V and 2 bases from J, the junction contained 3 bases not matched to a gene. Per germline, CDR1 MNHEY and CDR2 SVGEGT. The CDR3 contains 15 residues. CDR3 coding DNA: TGTGCCAGCAGTTACAGCGGGAACACCTACAATGAGCAGTTCTTC. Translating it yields CASSYSGNTYNEQFF.

CDR3 nucleotides: TGTGCCAGTAGTTTACTAGGGGAAGCCTACAATGAGCAGTTCTTC. Amino acids: CASSLLGEAYNEQFF. This chain connects TRBV19 to TRBJ2-1, with D tentatively TRBD1 or TRBD2 (5 bases each). Trimming stripped 5 bases from V and 2 bases from J, with 13 bases between. The CDR3 covers 15 residues. Germline V lookup: CDR1 LNHDA, CDR2 SQIVND (reference sequence).

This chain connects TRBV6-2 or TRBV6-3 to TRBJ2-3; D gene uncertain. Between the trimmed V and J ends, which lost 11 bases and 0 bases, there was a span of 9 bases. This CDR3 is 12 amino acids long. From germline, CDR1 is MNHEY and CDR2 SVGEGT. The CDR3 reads CAAQTSTDTQYF. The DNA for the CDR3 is TGTGCCGCCCAGACAAGCACAGATACGCAGTATTTT.